Listed below are T cell receptor beta chains from one sample, sequenced in a study of response to subunit inactivated influenza vaccine. MiXCR, applied by TCRdb to the RT-PCR reads, yields one record per CDR3 protein. The sample has over 150,000 distinct CDR3 sequences; roughly 14% are singletons. Sequenced here: CD8+ T cells sorted from PBMCs, sampled more than 4 days after vaccination. These receptors were obtained from a man aged 45 to 65 who received an inactivated influenza vaccine. The CDR3 runs from the conserved cysteine through the conserved F or W. D genes are given only for firm matches. Rows may omit the clone size; those that give it use once, few, many or a size class.

size	D	V	J	DNA	CDR3
.	.	TRBV12-5	TRBJ2-4	TGTGCTAGTGGTTTGGGTACCGTCGGGGGAGCCAAAAACATTCAGTACTTC	CASGLGTVGGAKNIQYF
.	.	TRBV6-2/TRBV6-3	TRBJ2-1	TGTGCCAGCAGAGGCCCCGGGGCCTACAATGAGCAGTTCTTC	CASRGPGAYNEQFF
.	.	TRBV12-3/TRBV12-4	TRBJ1-4	TGTGCCAGCAGTTTAGAAACAGGGAATGAAAAACTGTTTTTT	CASSLETGNEKLFF
.	.	TRBV10-3	TRBJ2-3	TGTGCCATCAGTGCCGGTGAAGGCACAGATACGCAGTATTTT	CAISAGEGTDTQYF
.	.	TRBV20-1	TRBJ2-7	TGCAGTGCACGGGACAACTACGAGCAGTACTTC	CSARDNYEQYF
once	TRBD2	TRBV24-1	TRBJ2-2	TGTGCCACCAGTGATCGCGGGAGTGGCACCCGGGAGCTGTTTTTT	CATSDRGSGTRELFF
few	.	TRBV6-2/TRBV6-3	TRBJ2-5	TGTGCCAGCAGTTACACCAGTAATCTGGAGACCCAGTACTTC	CASSYTSNLETQYF
.	TRBD1	TRBV7-2	TRBJ2-2	TGTGCCAGCAGCTTGACAGGGGGAGCCGGGGAGCTGTTTTTT	CASSLTGGAGELFF
many	.	TRBV4-1	TRBJ2-7	TGCGCCAGCAGCCAATTTCAGGGCTACGAGCAGTACTTC	CASSQFQGYEQYF
.	.	TRBV9	TRBJ2-1	TGTGCCAGCAGCCCCCCTCGGGTCAGTGAGCAGTTCTTC	CASSPPRVSEQFF
.	.	TRBV4-3	TRBJ2-3	TGCGCCAGCAGCCGAGCAGGACCCCGTACGCAGTATTTT	CASSRAGPRTQYF
few	.	TRBV11-2	TRBJ2-7	TGTGCCAGCAGCTTCTCAGGGTTGAACGAGCAGTACTTC	CASSFSGLNEQYF
few	TRBD1	TRBV6-5	TRBJ1-2	TGTGCCAGCAGTTACGGGACAGCTAATGGCTACACCTTC	CASSYGTANGYTF
few	.	TRBV5-5	TRBJ1-3	TGTGCCAGCAGCTTGGGGGACGTTAGTGGAAACACCATATATTTT	CASSLGDVSGNTIYF
.	.	TRBV11-2	TRBJ2-1	TGTGCCAGCAGCTTAGTCACTAGATCCTACAATGAGCAGTTCTTC	CASSLVTRSYNEQFF
.	.	TRBV24-1	TRBJ2-1	TGTGCCACCAGTGATTCCCAGGGGTTCAATGAGCAGTTCTTC	CATSDSQGFNEQFF
.	.	TRBV29-1	TRBJ1-1	TGCAGCGTCGTACTCCCGACAGTTAACACTGAAGCTTTCTTT	CSVVLPTVNTEAFF
.	TRBD2	TRBV7-9	TRBJ2-3	TGTGCCAGCAGTTATACTAGCGGGAGCCCCCCCACAGATACGCAGTATTTT	CASSYTSGSPPTDTQYF
.	.	TRBV3-1	TRBJ2-3	TGTGCCAGCAGCCAAGAAATCCTCACCCCAGATACGCAGTATTTT	CASSQEILTPDTQYF
few	TRBD2	TRBV9	TRBJ2-3	TGTGCCAGCAGCGTAAGTAGCGGGGAAAGCACAGATACGCAGTATTTT	CASSVSSGESTDTQYF
few	TRBD1	TRBV20-1	TRBJ1-6	TGCAGTGCCCCATCAGGGGGCGTTTTTTCACCCCTCCACTTT	CSAPSGGVFSPLHF
few	TRBD2	TRBV7-9	TRBJ2-7	TGTGCCAGCAGCACCGGGGGGTCCACATGGCAGTACTTC	CASSTGGSTWQYF
.	.	TRBV20-1	TRBJ2-7	TGCAGTGCGAGTCTAGGAGGGAGCTCCTACGAGCAGTACTTC	CSASLGGSSYEQYF